This T cell receptor beta chain originates from a study of T-cell memory formation after mild COVID-19. Study-level points and caveats: Among clones contracting day 15 to 85, CD4/CD8 was balanced, whereas later expanders leaned CD4+. Still unconfirmed is whether the second-wave clones peaking on day 37 recognized SARS-CoV-2. CD4+ clones that contracted lay mainly in CM and EM; CD8+ ones lay in EMRA. Pre-infection memory showed some responding clones, and this suggested that cross-reactive memory joined.

Concerning this clonotype itself: Its specificity is not known.

V lost 0 bases to trimming and J lost 0 bases; unmatched junction nucleotides: 9. The CDR3 is 17 residues long. CDR1 is DFQATT and CDR2 is SNEGSKA in the germline V gene (reference sequence). TCRdb independently ran MiXCR on the 5' RACE reads; one entry per CDR3 protein. This sample carries about 110,000 distinct CDR3 sequences, over 10% of them seen once, and the ten largest clones take 27%. The gene calls are TRBV20-1 and TRBJ2-3, with 7 bases aligning to TRBD2. Sample: PBMCs or a T cell subset sorted from them (not recorded which). This clonotype was sampled from an adult woman who had mild COVID-19 (a few samples of this study predate the infection). Cell type and time point are not known. CDR3 DNA sequence: TGCAGTGCTAGAGATCGGGCTAGCGGCCTTAGCACAGATACGCAGTATTTT. This sequence encodes CSARDRASGLSTDTQYF.